What follows is one T cell receptor (beta chain) and its context. The source of the sample is a study of OX40 agonist ivuxolimab in advanced cancers. Study in general: Checkpoint inhibitors had been given previously to under 50% of patients.

The germline gives CDR1 KGHSH, CDR2 LQKENI. V was pared by 2 bases and J by 4 bases, with 9 bases between. The CDR3 has 14 residues. Generated by immunoSEQ multiplex PCR, the TCRdb table keeps only in-frame clones and is missing some. The top ten hold around 5.5% of the sample, which has approximately 97,000 clones, about nine tenths seen once. This specimen was CD4+ or CD8+ T cells sorted from blood, taken in a trial of the OX40 agonist ivuxolimab. This TCR was sampled from an adult with an advanced solid tumor such as melanoma, head and neck, liver or kidney cancer. V is TRBV18 and J is TRBJ1-3, with D unresolved. CDR3 residues: CASSPGVSGNTIYF. DNA of the CDR3: TGTGCCAGCTCACCAGGGGTTTCCGGAAACACCATATATTTT.